These T cell receptor beta chains were read from a single sample in a study of blood T cell repertoires in COVID-19. Repertoires were generated with immunoSEQ multiplex PCR, while TCRdb's copy carries only in-frame clones and drops some. Of about 97,000 clones listed, about 85% are singletons. Sequencing was done on a sample of peripheral blood. All receptors derive from a woman in her sixties or seventies with active or convalescent COVID-19. Both conserved end residues are trimmed from each CDR3.

v_gene	j_gene	CDR3aa
TRBV29-1	TRBJ2-3	SADRGADTQY
TRBV6-5	TRBJ2-1	ASTQRGANYNEQF
TRBV5-5	TRBJ1-1	ASSLSTSTEAF
TRBV5-4	TRBJ1-1	ASSARDRGRWTEAF
TRBV15	TRBJ1-1	ATSRGPNGVNTEAF
TRBV7-2	TRBJ2-7	ASSQGGQGVAYEQY
TRBV2	TRBJ1-6	ASSLSSYNSPLH
TRBV6-6	TRBJ1-5	ASSYGFRGINQPQH
TRBV9	TRBJ2-1	ASSVESGWGLAGGSEQF
TRBV7-9	TRBJ1-3	ASSRGEDRSGNTIY
TRBV4-3	TRBJ1-3	ASSQDQGAGNTIY
TRBV28	TRBJ1-6	ASSLTGEVNSPLH
TRBV10-2	TRBJ2-6	ASSPRTGQANVLT
TRBV6-5	TRBJ1-6	ASNRGVGGNSPLH
TRBV4-2	TRBJ1-3	ASSQDARDSGNTIY
TRBV30	TRBJ2-6	AWFRDRGRSGANVLT
TRBV2	TRBJ1-5	ASSESGRDSQPQH
TRBV7-6	TRBJ1-6	ASSAQVGGYVDNSPLH
TRBV5-1	TRBJ2-3	ASSYGQLIGTSGRASSDTQY
TRBV18	TRBJ1-1	ASSPIAAGNTEAF
TRBV30	TRBJ2-7	AWRAPAQLPGTSYEQY
TRBV3-1/TRBV3-2	TRBJ2-1	ASSQDLTGNEQF
TRBV6-5	TRBJ1-6	ASGQRSYNSPLH
TRBV5-1	TRBJ2-2	ASSLAVTGELF
TRBV27	TRBJ2-7	ASSLSRGGGLTTYEQY
TRBV24-1	TRBJ2-1	ATSEANEQF
TRBV6-6	TRBJ2-7	ASGRDSSTYEQY
TRBV7-8	TRBJ1-6	ASSPPQGRVYNSPLH
TRBV28	TRBJ1-2	ASSFRGYGYT
TRBV5-4	TRBJ2-7	ASSLRGSGSGEQY
TRBV29-1	TRBJ2-5	SVGTPQETQY
TRBV7-2	TRBJ1-2	ASSKDSLIYGYT
TRBV4-3	TRBJ1-1	ASSQRGWGTEAF
TRBV30	TRBJ2-1	AWSRGVSYNEQF
TRBV11-2	TRBJ2-3	ASSPSPDQGTDTQY